This TCR beta chain was sequenced for a study of blood T cell repertoires in COVID-19. Across the whole study: Specimens from acute and convalescent COVID-19 originated in the United States, Italy and Spain.

As processed by the authors: From reference gene primer amplification, estimates of nucleated cell counts were derived. Sequencing was performed with immunoSEQ multiplex PCR; in TCRdb, only in-frame clones are kept and a portion is missing. V and J calls and clone size are copied from that table; D and trimming were computed from the DNA. The sample lists 250,000 to 350,000 clones; about 92% were seen once. The germline CDR1 and CDR2 sequences are MNHEY and SVGAGI. The CDR3 length is 15 residues. V trimming: 6 bases; J trimming: 2 bases; junction bases outside the gene matches: 7. The age range of participants was about 18 to 100 years, with residence in about 25 US areas. What the recovered Cohort 3 donors had was two negative PCRs, clearance, or symptom resolution.

The source is a man aged 55 to 70 who had recovered from COVID-19. The chain carries TRBV6-5 and TRBJ1-5, with 7 bases identical to TRBD1. The sequenced material came from PBMCs or T cells enriched from blood (not recorded which). CDR3 sequence reads: CASSLQGLGNQPQHF. Here the CDR3 DNA reads TGTGCCAGCAGCCTACAGGGGCTTGGCAATCAGCCCCAGCATTTT.